The T cell receptor (beta chain) described here comes from a study of CD8 T cells in ankylosing spondylitis. TCRdb redid the calling of the 5' RACE reads with MiXCR, one entry per CDR3 protein. The sample has approximately 440,000 distinct CDR3 sequences; under 20% are singletons. Comments on this clonotype: The antigen is unknown.

Whole-study results and caveats: What appeared characteristic of ankylosing spondylitis blood was a TCR beta motif of seven to nine highly homologous variants.

Sequenced sample: blood, either unsorted or a sorted T cell fraction (not recorded which). This TCR derives from a male donor with ankylosing spondylitis.

Here the CDR3 reads CASTPWSGGAPAGELFF. The CDR3 DNA reads as TGCGCCAGCACTCCTTGGAGCGGGGGGGCCCCGGCCGGGGAGCTGTTTTTT. The J gene is TRBJ2-2, the V gene TRBV5-1; TRBD2 matches 10 bases. Trimming at V came to 6 bases and at J to 6 bases, leaving 14 bases not matched to a gene. This CDR3 has 17 residues. CDR1 is SGHRS, CDR2 YFSETQ, per germline. The full variable domain, in which reference TRBV5-1 and TRBJ2-2 provide the parts outside the CDR3, is KAGVTQTPRYLIKTRGQQVTLSCSPISGHRSVSWYQQTPGQGLQFLFEYFSETQRNKGNFPGRFSGRQFSNSRSEMNVSTLELGDSALYLCASTPWSGGAPAGELFFGEGSRLTVL.